This is a list of T cell receptor beta chains from one sample in a study of CXCR3-negative and CXCR3-positive naive CD8 T cells. With the 5' RACE reads reprocessed, TCRdb shows one record per CDR3 protein and no DNA. The sample holds approximately 100,000 distinct CDR3 sequences. The sample was naive CXCR3+ CD8+ T cells from blood. Receptor source: a human donor in good health. Some clones in this sample may be carry-over from other donors' samples. The CDR3 runs from the conserved cysteine through the conserved F or W.

j_call v_call cdr3_aa
TRBJ1-3 TRBV15 CATSSYGARDTIYF
TRBJ1-1 TRBV6-2/TRBV6-3 CASSNGGVTEAFF
TRBJ1-1 TRBV7-3 CASSSAELMNTEALF
TRBJ2-1 TRBV5-6 CASSRTSGGARAYNEQFF
TRBJ2-2 TRBV29-1 CSVDLQTGELFF
TRBJ2-1 TRBV19 CASSSLAVPQSEQFF
TRBJ1-2 TRBV20-1 CSARDLMEVGYTF
TRBJ1-1 TRBV7-8 CASSLQTGAGYTEAFF
TRBJ1-5 TRBV6-5 CASSWTGANQPQHF
TRBJ2-1 TRBV19 CASSIGESSYNEQFF
TRBJ2-1 TRBV6-2/TRBV6-3 CASSLWTNEQFF
TRBJ1-1 TRBV9 CASSSQGLEAFF
TRBJ1-4 TRBV27 CASSPQGGEKLFF
TRBJ1-4 TRBV6-5 CASSRDRGEKLFF
TRBJ2-1 TRBV24-1 CATSDSGEQFF
TRBJ2-1 TRBV12-3/TRBV12-4 CASSGAEKGPYNEQFF
TRBJ1-4 TRBV25-1 CASSEGQGAEKLFF
TRBJ2-1 TRBV30 CAWSGVSGADNEQFF
TRBJ2-1 TRBV29-1 CSVERQEDYNEQFF
TRBJ2-2 TRBV7-2 CASSLPLGLAGAGELFF
TRBJ2-3 TRBV5-6 CASSSPRGTDTQYF
TRBJ1-2 TRBV4-1 CASSQVEGRERYTF
TRBJ2-5 TRBV7-8 CASSLGGTLQETQYF
TRBJ1-2 TRBV12-3/TRBV12-4 CASSPDGYGYTF
TRBJ1-5 TRBV7-9 CASSDRGDQPQHF
TRBJ2-7 TRBV6-2/TRBV6-3 CASSYSNEQYF
TRBJ2-2 TRBV23-1 CASTVFLSSPGELFF